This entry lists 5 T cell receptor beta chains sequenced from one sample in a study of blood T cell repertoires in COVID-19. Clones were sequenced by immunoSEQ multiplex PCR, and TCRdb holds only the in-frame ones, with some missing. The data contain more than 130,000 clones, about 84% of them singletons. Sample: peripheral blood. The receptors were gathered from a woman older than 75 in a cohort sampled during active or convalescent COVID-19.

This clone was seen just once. As DNA, the CDR3 is TGTGCCAGCAGCCAATGGACAGGGGATCAGCCCCAGCATTTT. Its protein is CASSQWTGDQPQHF. The genes are TRBV3-1 (or the pseudogene TRBV3-2) and TRBJ1-5; 9 nucleotides agree with TRBD1. There are 14 residues in the CDR3. From germline, CDR1 is LGHDT and CDR2 YNNKEL (reference sequence). J gave up 5 bases and V 2 bases, and 1 base lay outside the gene matches.

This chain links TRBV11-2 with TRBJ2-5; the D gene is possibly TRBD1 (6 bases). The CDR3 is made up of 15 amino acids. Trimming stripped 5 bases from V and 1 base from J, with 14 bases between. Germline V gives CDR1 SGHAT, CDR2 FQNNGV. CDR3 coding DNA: TGTGCCAGCAGCCTTACTTGGACAGTCCAAGAGACCCAGTACTTC. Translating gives CASSLTWTVQETQYF.

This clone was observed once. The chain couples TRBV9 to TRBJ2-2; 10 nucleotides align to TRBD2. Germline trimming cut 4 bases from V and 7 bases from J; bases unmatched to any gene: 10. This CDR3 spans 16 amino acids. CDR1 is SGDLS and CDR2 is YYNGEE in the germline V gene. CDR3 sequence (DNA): TGTGCCAGCAGCCCCCAGCGGGGGGGCTTTTTCGGGGAGCTGTTTTTT. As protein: CASSPQRGGFFGELFF.

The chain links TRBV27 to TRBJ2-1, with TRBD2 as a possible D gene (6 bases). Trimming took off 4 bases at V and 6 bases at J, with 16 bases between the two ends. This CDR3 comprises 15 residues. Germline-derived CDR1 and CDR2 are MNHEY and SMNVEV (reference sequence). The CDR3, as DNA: TGTGCCAGCAGTTCCCCTTGGAGGGGCCGCAATGAGCAGTTCTTC. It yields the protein CASSSPWRGRNEQFF.

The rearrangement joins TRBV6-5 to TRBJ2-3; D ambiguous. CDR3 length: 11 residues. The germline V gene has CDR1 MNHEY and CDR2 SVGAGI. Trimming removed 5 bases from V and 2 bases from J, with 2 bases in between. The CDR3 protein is CASSHTDTQYF. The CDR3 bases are TGTGCCAGCAGTCACACAGATACGCAGTATTTT.